The rows below give T cell receptor beta chains drawn from one sample of a study of blood T cells in healthy people across ages. MiXCR was run by TCRdb on the 5' RACE reads, yielding one entry per CDR3 protein. The data contain more than 650,000 distinct CDR3 sequences, 20% to 30% of them seen just once; the ten biggest clones take up 2.5% to 3.5%. These records were also assigned to another study, of T cells of mothers and their children.

Source material: blood. These receptors were obtained from a boy younger than 18 in good health. The CDR3 runs from the conserved cysteine through the conserved F or W. The order of the fields is V gene, clone size, D gene, J gene, CDR3 DNA, CDR3 protein. A D gene is named only where the DNA matches it firmly. The size entry is marked missing in some rows and otherwise reads once, few, many or a size class.

v_call: TRBV7-9
clone_size: few
d_call: TRBD2
j_call: TRBJ2-7
cdr3_nt: TGTGCCAGCAGCTCCCGGACTAGCGGGAGCGACGAGCAGTACTTC
cdr3_aa: CASSSRTSGSDEQYF

v_call: TRBV6-5
clone_size: few
d_call: NA
j_call: TRBJ1-2
cdr3_nt: TGTGCCAGCAGTTACTCGAGTATAGCAGCTAACTATGGCTACACCTTC
cdr3_aa: CASSYSSIAANYGYTF

v_call: TRBV10-3
clone_size: once
d_call: NA
j_call: TRBJ2-7
cdr3_nt: TGTGCCATCAGATCACGGGGGAACTCCTACGAGCAGTACTTC
cdr3_aa: CAIRSRGNSYEQYF

v_call: TRBV2
clone_size: NA
d_call: NA
j_call: TRBJ2-7
cdr3_nt: TGTGCCAGCAGTGAGGGGGTAGGATCCTCCTACGAGCAGTACTTC
cdr3_aa: CASSEGVGSSYEQYF

v_call: TRBV5-1
clone_size: few
d_call: TRBD2
j_call: TRBJ2-1
cdr3_nt: TGCGCCAGCAGCTTGGGTAGCGGGGGGGGATTCTCCTACAATGAGCAGTTCTTC
cdr3_aa: CASSLGSGGGFSYNEQFF

v_call: TRBV6-5
clone_size: NA
d_call: NA
j_call: TRBJ2-1
cdr3_nt: TGTGCCAGCAGCCGGTGGGGTGAGCAGTTCTTC
cdr3_aa: CASSRWGEQFF

v_call: TRBV6-5
clone_size: NA
d_call: NA
j_call: TRBJ2-3
cdr3_nt: TGTGCCAGCAGTTACTCGGGACACCTGACTCTCTGGTCCAGCACAGATACGCAGTATTTT
cdr3_aa: CASSYSGHLTLWSSTDTQYF

v_call: TRBV12-3/TRBV12-4
clone_size: few
d_call: NA
j_call: TRBJ1-5
cdr3_nt: TGTGCCAGCAGTTCCTCGCGGATGGGGGCCGGGAAGCCCCAGCATTTT
cdr3_aa: CASSSSRMGAGKPQHF

v_call: TRBV12-3/TRBV12-4
clone_size: NA
d_call: NA
j_call: TRBJ2-7
cdr3_nt: TGTGCCAGCAGTAAAGAGGGGGGCTATAACGAGCAGTACTTC
cdr3_aa: CASSKEGGYNEQYF

v_call: TRBV7-7
clone_size: NA
d_call: TRBD2
j_call: TRBJ2-4
cdr3_nt: TGTGCTAGCAGCTTAAATGCGGGGGAGACCAAAAACATTCAGTACTTC
cdr3_aa: CASSLNAGETKNIQYF

v_call: TRBV6-5
clone_size: NA
d_call: NA
j_call: TRBJ1-2
cdr3_nt: TGTGCCAGCCGCCCAAACAGGGAGATGGGCTATGGCTACACCTTC
cdr3_aa: CASRPNREMGYGYTF